Listed here are 13 T cell receptor beta chains from one sample, sequenced in a study of blood T cell repertoires in COVID-19. The assay was immunoSEQ multiplex PCR, and TCRdb's table has in-frame clones only and misses some. The sample lists 380,000 or so clones; 88% were seen once. Sequencing was carried out using PBMCs or T cells enriched from blood (not recorded which). The receptors were gathered from a woman aged 40 to 50 with acute COVID-19.

The chain carries TRBV5-4 and TRBJ2-1; D ambiguous. CDR3 size: 15 residues. Trimming cost V 5 bases and J 2 bases, with 14 bases left between them. The germline V gene has CDR1 SGHNT and CDR2 YYREEE (reference sequence). CDR3 region: CASSSSPGAYNEQFF. DNA of the CDR3: TGTGCCAGCAGTTCGTCCCCAGGCGCCTACAATGAGCAGTTCTTC.

V gene TRBV12-3 or TRBV12-4 combines with J gene TRBJ1-5; D is perhaps TRBD1 (6 bases). The CDR3 is 13 amino acids. V shed 6 bases and J shed 5 bases, with 11 bases lying between them. The CDR3 loop is CASRGTPHQPQHF. The CDR3 DNA is TGTGCCAGCAGAGGGACACCTCATCAGCCCCAGCATTTT.

The J gene is TRBJ2-2, the V gene TRBV30; TRBD2 aligns across 12 bases. CDR3 length equals 17 residues. Germline lookup yields CDR1 GTSNPN and CDR2 SVGIG (reference sequence). Germline trimming cut 7 bases from V and 10 bases from J; bases unmatched to any gene: 19. The CDR3 DNA reads as TGTGCCTTTAAAGGCCTAGCGGGGGGGCCTTCATTTCTGGAGCTGTTTTTT. Translated: CAFKGLAGGPSFLELFF.

V gene TRBV7-9 combines with J gene TRBJ2-5; D possibly corresponds to TRBD2 (5 bases). The V and J ends lost 8 bases and 2 bases respectively, with 9 bases between them. Germline CDR1 SEHNR, CDR2 FQNEAQ (reference sequence). The CDR3 consists of 12 residues. CDR3: CASGGLQETQYF. CDR3 bases: TGTGCCAGCGGAGGACTTCAAGAGACCCAGTACTTC.

The V call is TRBV5-1, the J call TRBJ2-1, with a possible D match to TRBD1 (6 bases). From germline, CDR1 is SGHRS and CDR2 YFSETQ. The CDR3 totals 16 residues. Trimming removed 0 bases at V and 6 bases at J, with 16 bases between. The CDR3 DNA sequence: TGCGCCAGCAGCTTGGCCCGGGGTATAGGGGGCAATGAGCAGTTCTTC. It yields the protein CASSLARGIGGNEQFF.

V and J are TRBV20-1 and TRBJ1-1, with 11 positions matching TRBD1. From germline, CDR1 is DFQATT and CDR2 SNEGSKA (reference sequence). J lost 3 bases, V lost 3 bases, and 3 bases had no gene match. This CDR3 is 14 amino acids long. The DNA of the CDR3 is TGCAGTGCTAGTGGACAGGGGGCGCACACTGAAGCTTTCTTT. Protein sequence: CSASGQGAHTEAFF.

The chain uses TRBV30 and TRBJ1-5; 7 positions match TRBD1. The CDR3 runs 14 residues. Germline V gives CDR1 GTSNPN, CDR2 SVGIG (reference sequence). The V and J ends lost 2 bases and 1 base, in that order; junction bases with no gene match: 2. The CDR3 here is CAWSKGQSNQPQHF. The DNA for the CDR3 is TGTGCCTGGAGTAAGGGACAGAGCAATCAGCCCCAGCATTTT. The full variable domain, its missing parts supplied by reference TRBV30 and TRBJ1-5, is SQTIHQWPATLVQPVGSPLSLECTVEGTSNPNLYWYRQAAGRGLQLLFYSVGIGQISSEVPQNLSASRPQDRQFILSSKKLLLSDSGFYLCAWSKGQSNQPQHFGDGTRLSIL.

The CDR3 region has the DNA TGTGCCAGCAGCCCGGCGGGGGGGCTTGAGAATGAGCAGTTCTTC. Its translation is CASSPAGGLENEQFF. This chain joins TRBV7-9 and TRBJ2-1; 9 bases fit TRBD2. The ends lost 5 bases at V and 7 bases at J; junction bases unmatched: 9. From germline, CDR1 is SEHNR and CDR2 FQNEAQ (reference sequence). The CDR3 sequence is 15 residues long. The whole variable domain, remainder taken from reference TRBV7-9 and TRBJ2-1, is DTGVSQNPRHKITKRGQNVTFRCDPISEHNRLYWYRQTLGQGPEFLTYFQNEAQLEKSRLLSDRFSAERPKGSFSTLEIQRTEQGDSAMYLCASSPAGGLENEQFFGPGTRLTVL.

This clone was seen once. The rearrangement links TRBV7-8 to TRBJ1-3; 7 nucleotides match TRBD1. CDR3 length: 19 amino acids. The germline V gene encodes CDR1 SGHVS and CDR2 FQNEAQ. Trimming took 1 base from V and 0 from J; bases not matched to a gene: 12. The CDR3 is CASSLVRQGVSYSGNTIYF. The DNA of the CDR3 is TGTGCCAGCAGCTTAGTGCGGCAGGGGGTCTCTTACTCTGGAAACACCATATATTTT. Variable domain in full (rest from reference TRBV7-8 and TRBJ1-3): GAGVSQSPRYKVAKRGQDVALRCDPISGHVSLFWYQQALGQGPEFLTYFQNEAQLDKSGLPSDRFFAERPEGSVSTLKIQRTQQEDSAVYLCASSLVRQGVSYSGNTIYFGEGSWLTVV.

The chain joins TRBV12-3 or TRBV12-4 to TRBJ2-7; 11 positions match TRBD1. CDR3 size: 13 residues. The V and J ends lost 5 bases and 6 bases, in that order; junction bases with no gene match: 3. CDR3 bases: TGTGCCAGCAGTCTGGGGACAGGGGGCGAGCAGTACTTC. Translated: CASSLGTGGEQYF.

The genes are TRBV24-1 and TRBJ2-2, with D possibly being TRBD1 (6 bases). This CDR3 contains 14 residues. V was shortened by 4 bases and J by 3 bases, with 8 bases between the two germline ends. The germline V gene encodes CDR1 KGHDR and CDR2 SFDVKD. The CDR3 DNA sequence: TGTGCCACCAGTGACGGACAGTACACCGGGGAGCTGTTTTTT. Its translation: CATSDGQYTGELFF.

This chain connects TRBV5-4 to TRBJ2-5; 12 positions match TRBD2. The CDR3 sequence is 16 residues long. J was trimmed by 5 bases and V by 2 bases; bases with no gene match: 7. CDR1 is SGHNT, CDR2 YYREEE, per germline (reference sequence). CDR3 residues: CASSFRLAGAGETQYF. CDR3 nucleotide sequence: TGTGCCAGCAGCTTTCGACTAGCGGGGGCCGGGGAGACCCAGTACTTC. The variable domain in full, completed from reference TRBV5-4 and TRBJ2-5, reads ETGVTQSPTHLIKTRGQQVTLRCSSQSGHNTVSWYQQALGQGPQFIFQYYREEENGRGNFPPRFSGLQFPNYSSELNVNALELDDSALYLCASSFRLAGAGETQYFGPGTRLLVL.

The V call is TRBV20-1, the J call TRBJ2-1, with TRBD1 matching 10 bases. V lost 7 bases to trimming and J lost 8 bases; unmatched junction nucleotides: 2. From germline, CDR1 is DFQATT and CDR2 SNEGSKA (reference sequence). CDR3 size: 11 residues. CDR3 sequence reads: CSVGQGDEQFF. In DNA, the CDR3 is TGCAGTGTCGGACAGGGGGATGAGCAGTTCTTC.